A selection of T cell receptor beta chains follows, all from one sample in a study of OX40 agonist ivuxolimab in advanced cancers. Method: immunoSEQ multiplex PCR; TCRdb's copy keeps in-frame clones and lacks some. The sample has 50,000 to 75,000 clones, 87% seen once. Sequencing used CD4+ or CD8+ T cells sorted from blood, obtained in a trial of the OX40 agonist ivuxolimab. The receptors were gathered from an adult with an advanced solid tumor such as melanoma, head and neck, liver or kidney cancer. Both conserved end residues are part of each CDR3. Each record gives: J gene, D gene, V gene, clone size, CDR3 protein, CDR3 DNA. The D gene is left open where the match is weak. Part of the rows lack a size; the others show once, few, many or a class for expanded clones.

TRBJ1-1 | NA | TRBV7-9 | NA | CASSKGEAAFF | TGTGCCAGCAGCAAAGGGGAGGCAGCTTTCTTT
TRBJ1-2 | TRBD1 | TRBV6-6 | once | CASSSPGQAMNGYTF | TGTGCCAGCAGTTCACCGGGACAGGCTATGAATGGCTACACCTTC
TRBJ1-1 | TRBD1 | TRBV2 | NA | CASSEGHQGARPRRAFF | TGTGCCAGCAGTGAAGGTCACCAGGGGGCGAGGCCACGGAGAGCTTTCTTT
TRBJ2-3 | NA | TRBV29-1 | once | CSATPASTDTQYF | TGCAGCGCGACACCGGCTAGCACAGATACGCAGTATTTT
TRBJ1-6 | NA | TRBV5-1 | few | CASSWGRGGNSPLHF | TGCGCCAGCAGCTGGGGAAGGGGAGGTAATTCACCCCTCCACTTT
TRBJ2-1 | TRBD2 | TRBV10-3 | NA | CAIGGDFSYNEQFF | TGTGCCATTGGGGGGGACTTTTCCTACAATGAGCAGTTCTTC
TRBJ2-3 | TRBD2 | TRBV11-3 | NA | CASSLRGGGNTQYF | TGTGCCAGCAGCTTACGGGGGGGCGGAAATACGCAGTATTTT
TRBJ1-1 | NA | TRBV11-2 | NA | CASSLVVAGLNTEAFF | TGTGCCAGCAGCTTAGTAGTTGCAGGGTTGAACACTGAAGCTTTCTTT
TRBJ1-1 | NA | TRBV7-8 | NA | CASSLVWQTEAFF | TGTGCCAGCAGCTTAGTTTGGCAGACTGAAGCTTTCTTT
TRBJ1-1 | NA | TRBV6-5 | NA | CASSSWTAGDTEAFF | TGTGCCAGCAGTTCTTGGACAGCAGGGGACACTGAAGCTTTCTTT
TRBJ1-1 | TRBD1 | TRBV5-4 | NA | CASSRPRQGLPHTEAFF | TGTGCCAGCAGCCGCCCGAGACAGGGGTTGCCCCACACTGAAGCTTTCTTT
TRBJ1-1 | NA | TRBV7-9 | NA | CASSQKGVQGEAFF | TGTGCCAGCAGCCAAAAAGGGGTTCAGGGTGAAGCTTTCTTT
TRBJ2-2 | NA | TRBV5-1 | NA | CASKTDLIGTGELFF | TGCGCCAGCAAGACAGACCTAATAGGGACCGGGGAGCTGTTTTTT
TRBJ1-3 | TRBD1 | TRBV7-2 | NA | CASSLDDRGFSGNTIYF | TGTGCCAGCAGCTTAGACGACAGGGGCTTCTCTGGAAACACCATATATTTT
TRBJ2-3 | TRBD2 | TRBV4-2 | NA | CASSRERGLALTF | TGTGCCAGCAGCCGGGAGAGAGGACTAGCATTGACGTTT
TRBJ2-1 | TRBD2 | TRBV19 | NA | CASSISGTSGASSYNEQFF | TGTGCCAGTAGTATATCAGGGACTAGCGGGGCGAGCTCCTACAATGAGCAGTTCTTC
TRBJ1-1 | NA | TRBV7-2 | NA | CASSLAGREAFF | TGTGCCAGCAGCTTAGCGGGGAGGGAAGCTTTCTTT
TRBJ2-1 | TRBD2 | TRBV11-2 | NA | CASSLGVVAGGRNEQFF | TGTGCCAGCAGCTTAGGAGTCGTGGCGGGGGGGCGTAATGAGCAGTTCTTC
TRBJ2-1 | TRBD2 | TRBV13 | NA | CASSWGLGLNEQFF | TGTGCCAGCAGCTGGGGACTAGGGTTGAATGAGCAGTTCTTC
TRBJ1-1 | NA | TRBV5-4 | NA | CASSLAGTVGTEAFF | TGTGCCAGCAGCTTGGCCGGGACGGTAGGCACTGAAGCTTTCTTT
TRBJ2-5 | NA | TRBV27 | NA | CASSLSQTTAARKTQYF | TGTGCCAGCAGTTTATCCCAAACGACTGCCGCAAGAAAGACCCAGTACTTC
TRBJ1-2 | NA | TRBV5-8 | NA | CASSFRGGYGYTF | TGTGCCAGCAGCTTCCGGGGAGGATATGGCTACACCTTC
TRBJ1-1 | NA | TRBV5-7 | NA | CASSTNRDGASTEAFF | TGTGCCAGCAGCACAAACAGGGACGGGGCCAGCACTGAAGCTTTCTTT
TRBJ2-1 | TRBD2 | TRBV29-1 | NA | CSVLSGGANEQFF | TGCAGCGTTCTGAGCGGGGGGGCCAATGAGCAGTTCTTC
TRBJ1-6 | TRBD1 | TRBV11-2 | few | CASSLEGQALSPLHF | TGTGCCAGCAGCTTGGAGGGACAGGCTCTATCACCCCTCCACTTT
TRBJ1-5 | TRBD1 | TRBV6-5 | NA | CASSTGTGNQPQHF | TGTGCCAGCAGTACCGGGACAGGGAATCAGCCCCAGCATTTT
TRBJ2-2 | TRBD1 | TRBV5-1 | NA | CASRSGGANTGELFF | TGCGCCAGCAGATCAGGGGGCGCGAACACCGGGGAGCTGTTTTTT
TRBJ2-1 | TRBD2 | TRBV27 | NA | CASSLGRPLAEKFNEQFF | TGTGCCAGCAGTTTAGGGAGGCCCCTAGCGGAAAAATTTAATGAGCAGTTCTTC
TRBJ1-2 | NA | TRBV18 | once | CASSRLRAGLRDFYGYTF | TGTGCCAGCTCTCGTTTGCGGGCAGGGCTAAGAGATTTCTATGGCTACACCTTC
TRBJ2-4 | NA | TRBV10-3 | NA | CAISESSQQGAKNIQYF | TGTGCCATCAGTGAGTCCTCCCAACAGGGAGCCAAAAACATTCAGTACTTC
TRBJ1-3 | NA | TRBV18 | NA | CASSPLPAGISSGNTIYF | TGTGCCAGCTCACCATTGCCTGCGGGTATCTCCTCCGGAAACACCATATATTTT
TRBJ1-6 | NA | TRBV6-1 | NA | CASSDMGAYNSPLHF | TGTGCCAGCAGTGATATGGGGGCCTATAATTCACCCCTCCACTTT
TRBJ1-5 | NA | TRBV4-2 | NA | CASSQEGSRGRVGNQPQHF | TGTGCCAGCAGCCAAGAAGGTAGCCGGGGGCGTGTAGGAAATCAGCCCCAGCATTTT
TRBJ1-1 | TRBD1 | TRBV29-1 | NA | CSARTGGLTEAFF | TGCAGCGCTCGGACAGGGGGCCTAACTGAAGCTTTCTTT
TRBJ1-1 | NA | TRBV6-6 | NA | CASGGALRRTEAFF | TGTGCCAGCGGGGGGGCTTTAAGGAGAACTGAAGCTTTCTTT
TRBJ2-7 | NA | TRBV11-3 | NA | CASSFGDSYEQYF | TGTGCCAGCAGCTTTGGGGACTCCTACGAGCAGTACTTC
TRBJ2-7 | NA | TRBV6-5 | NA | CASSRGRGGSYEQYF | TGTGCCAGCAGTAGGGGCAGGGGGGGCTCCTACGAGCAGTACTTC
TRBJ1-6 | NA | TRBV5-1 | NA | CASSSTLRTALSPLHF | TGCGCCAGCAGCTCTACCCTAAGGACTGCGCTATCACCCCTCCACTTT
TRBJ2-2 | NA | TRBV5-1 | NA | CASSDSLNTGELFF | TGCGCCAGCAGCGACAGTCTGAACACCGGGGAGCTGTTTTTT
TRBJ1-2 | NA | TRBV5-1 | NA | CASSLGEGADGYTF | TGCGCCAGCAGCTTGGGGGAGGGCGCGGATGGCTACACCTTC
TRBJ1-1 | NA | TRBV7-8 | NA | CASSGFGGPKGETEAFF | TGTGCCAGCAGCGGTTTTGGGGGGCCAAAAGGAGAAACTGAAGCTTTCTTT
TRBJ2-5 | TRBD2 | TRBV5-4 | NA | CASSQEGGGFQETQYF | TGTGCCAGCAGCCAAGAAGGCGGGGGGTTTCAAGAGACCCAGTACTTC
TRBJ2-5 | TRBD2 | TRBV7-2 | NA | CASSLGGGGQETQYF | TGTGCCAGCAGCTTAGGCGGCGGGGGGCAAGAGACCCAGTACTTC
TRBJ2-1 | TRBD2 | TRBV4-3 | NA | CASSQDQRGGYEQFF | TGCGCCAGCAGCCAAGACCAGCGGGGGGGCTACGAGCAGTTCTTC
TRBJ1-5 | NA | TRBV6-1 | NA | CASSEGIGLQPQHF | TGTGCCAGCAGTGAAGGAATAGGGTTACAGCCCCAGCATTTT
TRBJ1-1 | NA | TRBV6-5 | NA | CASSYQGDLAFF | TGTGCCAGCAGTTACCAAGGGGACTTGGCTTTCTTT
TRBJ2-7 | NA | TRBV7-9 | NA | CASSSPPHDEQYF | TGTGCCAGCAGCTCCCCTCCCCACGACGAGCAGTACTTC
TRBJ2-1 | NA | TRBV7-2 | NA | CASSLNQGNEQFF | TGTGCCAGCAGCTTAAATCAGGGCAATGAGCAGTTCTTC
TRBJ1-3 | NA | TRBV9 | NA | CASSVAPADSGNTIYF | TGTGCCAGCAGCGTAGCCCCAGCCGACTCTGGAAACACCATATATTTT
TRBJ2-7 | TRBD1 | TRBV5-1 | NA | CASGLPGQSVGSGTYEQYF | TGCGCCAGCGGACTCCCGGGACAGAGTGTAGGGAGTGGCACCTACGAGCAGTACTTC
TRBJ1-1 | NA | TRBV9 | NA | CASSMGHLGGNTEAFF | TGTGCCAGCAGCATGGGGCATTTGGGGGGTAACACTGAAGCTTTCTTT
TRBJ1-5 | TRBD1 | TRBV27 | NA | CASSLVSGGGQPQHF | TGTGCCAGCAGTTTAGTATCAGGGGGCGGTCAGCCCCAGCATTTT
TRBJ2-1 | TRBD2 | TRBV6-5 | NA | CASSLAGKQFF | TGTGCCAGCAGCTTAGCGGGGAAGCAGTTCTTC
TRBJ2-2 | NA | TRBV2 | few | CASSVPSPTGELFF | TGTGCCAGCAGTGTGCCATCCCCCACCGGGGAGCTGTTTTTT
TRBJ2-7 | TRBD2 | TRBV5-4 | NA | CASSSNPGGSGYEQYF | TGTGCCAGCAGCTCCAACCCGGGGGGGTCGGGCTACGAGCAGTACTTC